This is a list of T cell receptor beta chains from one sample in a study of cytotoxic CD8 clonotypes in ibrutinib-treated CLL. The data were produced by immunoSEQ multiplex PCR, yet TCRdb's version contains in-frame clones alone and is incomplete. Found here are fewer than 30,000 clones, roughly 68% of them singletons; the top ten hold 28%. Material: PBMCs, obtained after 24 months of ibrutinib treatment. The receptors were sampled from a human donor with chronic lymphocytic leukemia. Both conserved end residues are part of each CDR3. A D gene is named only where the DNA matches it firmly. Some rows have no size entry. The others give once, few or many, or a class for an expanded clone.

>TRBD1|TRBJ2-7|NA|TRBV5-1
CASSWTGTHEQYF
TGCGCCAGCAGCTGGACAGGGACCCACGAGCAGTACTTC
>NA|TRBJ1-1|NA|TRBV18
CASRGSGNTEAFF
TGTGCCAGTCGCGGGTCAGGGAACACTGAAGCTTTCTTT
>NA|TRBJ1-1|NA|TRBV11-2
CASSLATGEAFF
TGTGCCAGCAGCTTAGCTACAGGGGAAGCTTTCTTT
>TRBD1|TRBJ2-7|NA|TRBV12-5
CASGAQLGQGFYEQYF
TGTGCTAGTGGTGCTCAGCTAGGACAGGGGTTCTACGAGCAGTACTTC
>TRBD2|TRBJ2-1|NA|TRBV2
CASNLAGQQFF
TGTGCCAGCAATTTAGCGGGGCAGCAGTTCTTC
>NA|TRBJ1-1|NA|TRBV9
CASSVAGGLGPTEAFF
TGTGCCAGCAGCGTAGCGGGCGGATTGGGTCCCACTGAAGCTTTCTTT
>NA|TRBJ1-1|NA|TRBV19
CASSIGRGLGTEAFF
TGTGCCAGTAGTATAGGTAGGGGGTTGGGGACTGAAGCTTTCTTT
>NA|TRBJ2-2|NA|TRBV9
CASSVGSGELFF
TGTGCCAGCAGCGTAGGGTCCGGGGAGCTGTTTTTT
>NA|TRBJ1-6|NA|TRBV19
CASIIRDGGNSPLHF
TGTGCCAGTATCATCCGGGACGGAGGTAATTCACCCCTCCACTTT
>NA|TRBJ1-1|NA|TRBV11-2
CASSEVEWTEAFF
TGTGCCAGCAGCGAAGTTGAGTGGACTGAAGCTTTCTTT
>TRBD1|TRBJ1-1|NA|TRBV2
CASSPLGTGHTEAFF
TGTGCCAGCAGCCCCCTCGGGACAGGGCACACTGAAGCTTTCTTT
>TRBD2|TRBJ2-6|NA|TRBV29-1
CSVDPSGGGSGANVLTF
TGCAGCGTTGATCCTAGCGGGGGGGGCTCTGGGGCCAACGTCCTGACTTTC
>NA|TRBJ2-7|NA|TRBV6-1
CATRASASYEQYF
TGTGCCACCAGGGCTAGCGCTTCCTACGAGCAGTACTTC
>TRBD1|TRBJ2-3|NA|TRBV5-1
CASSSDRGGDTQYF
TGCGCCAGCAGCTCGGACAGGGGCGGAGATACGCAGTATTTT
>NA|TRBJ2-3|NA|TRBV5-4
CASSSWTGPSTDTQYF
TGTGCCAGCAGCTCGTGGACTGGACCTAGCACAGATACGCAGTATTTT
>NA|TRBJ2-3|NA|TRBV5-8
CASSLAGVGRDTQYF
TGTGCCAGCAGCTTGGCAGGGGTAGGGAGAGATACGCAGTATTTT
>TRBD2|TRBJ2-3|NA|TRBV5-1
CASRLAGGFDTQYF
TGCGCCAGCAGACTAGCGGGGGGCTTCGATACGCAGTATTTT
>NA|TRBJ1-1|NA|TRBV6-5
CASSPKWVPEAFF
TGTGCCAGCAGCCCCAAATGGGTACCTGAAGCTTTCTTT
>NA|TRBJ1-2|NA|TRBV27
CASSYGQSNYGYTF
TGTGCCAGCAGTTATGGACAGTCTAACTATGGCTACACCTTC
>NA|TRBJ2-1|NA|TRBV11-2
CASSPGVYNEQFF
TGTGCCAGCAGCCCCGGGGTCTACAATGAGCAGTTCTTC
>NA|TRBJ1-1|NA|TRBV10-1
CASSDARDRAEAFF
TGCGCCAGCAGTGATGCCCGGGATCGAGCTGAAGCTTTCTTT
>TRBD2|TRBJ2-3|NA|TRBV5-1
CASSLRAGGGTDTQYF
TGCGCCAGCAGCTTGAGGGCGGGGGGCGGTACAGATACGCAGTATTTT
>TRBD1|TRBJ1-2|NA|TRBV4-1
CASSQSQGHNYGYTF
TGCGCCAGCAGCCAATCACAGGGGCATAACTATGGCTACACCTTC
>TRBD1|TRBJ1-1|NA|TRBV5-1
CASSSGGQGNTEAFF
TGCGCCAGCAGCTCCGGGGGACAGGGTAACACTGAAGCTTTCTTT
>TRBD1|TRBJ1-1|NA|TRBV5-5
CASSLFGTGDLEAFF
TGTGCCAGCAGCTTGTTCGGGACAGGCGACCTTGAAGCTTTCTTT
>NA|TRBJ1-4|NA|TRBV4-2
CASSLEWGEGEKLFF
TGTGCCAGCTCCCTCGAATGGGGCGAGGGTGAAAAACTGTTTTTT
>NA|TRBJ2-1|once|TRBV25-1
CASSEMGEQFF
TGTGCCAGCAGTGAAATGGGTGAGCAGTTCTTC
>NA|TRBJ1-3|NA|TRBV29-1
CSVEATGGKSGNTIYF
TGCAGCGTTGAAGCCACGGGAGGGAAATCTGGAAACACCATATATTTT
>TRBD2|TRBJ2-3|NA|TRBV11-3
CASSLDGGDTDTQYF
TGTGCCAGCAGCTTAGACGGGGGGGACACAGATACGCAGTATTTT
>TRBD1|TRBJ1-5|NA|TRBV5-5
CASSLDRDQPQHF
TGTGCCAGCAGCTTAGACAGGGATCAGCCCCAGCATTTT
>NA|TRBJ1-4|once|TRBV11-2
CASSLGDSTNEKLFF
TGTGCCAGCAGCTTAGGGGATTCAACTAATGAAAAACTGTTTTTT
>NA|TRBJ2-7|NA|TRBV27
CATADNSYEQYF
TGTGCCACCGCGGACAACTCCTACGAGCAGTACTTC
>NA|TRBJ2-2|few|TRBV5-5
CASRLLASGELFF
TGTGCCAGCAGACTTCTAGCATCCGGGGAGCTGTTTTTT
>TRBD1|TRBJ2-1|NA|TRBV10-1
CASSEGQGLLYEQFF
TGCGCCAGCTCTGAGGGACAGGGTCTTCTCTATGAGCAGTTCTTC
>NA|TRBJ2-3|NA|TRBV5-1
CASSLEWGVTDTQYF
TGCGCCAGCAGCTTGGAATGGGGGGTCACAGATACGCAGTATTTT
>NA|TRBJ2-2|NA|TRBV7-8
CASSLKITGELFF
TGTGCCAGCAGCTTAAAGATTACCGGGGAGCTGTTTTTT
>NA|TRBJ2-5|NA|TRBV29-1
CSVEGWAGETQYF
TGCAGCGTTGAGGGGTGGGCGGGGGAGACCCAGTACTTC
>NA|TRBJ2-7|NA|TRBV19
CASSIGRGLMTNSYEQYF
TGTGCCAGTAGTATTGGCAGGGGCCTAATGACTAACTCCTACGAGCAGTACTTC
>NA|TRBJ1-4|NA|TRBV15
CATSRRQLNEKLFF
TGTGCCACCAGCAGACGACAGCTTAATGAAAAACTGTTTTTT
>NA|TRBJ2-3|NA|TRBV6-1
CASSDRQGPDTQYF
TGTGCCAGCAGTGACCGTCAGGGCCCAGATACGCAGTATTTT
>TRBD2|TRBJ2-1|NA|TRBV5-1
CASSPGLAGGRSYNEQFF
TGCGCCAGCAGCCCGGGACTAGCGGGGGGACGGTCCTACAATGAGCAGTTCTTC
>NA|TRBJ1-2|medium-sized|TRBV27
CASSPRRLDYGYTF
TGTGCCAGCAGTCCCCGTAGGCTGGACTATGGCTACACCTTC